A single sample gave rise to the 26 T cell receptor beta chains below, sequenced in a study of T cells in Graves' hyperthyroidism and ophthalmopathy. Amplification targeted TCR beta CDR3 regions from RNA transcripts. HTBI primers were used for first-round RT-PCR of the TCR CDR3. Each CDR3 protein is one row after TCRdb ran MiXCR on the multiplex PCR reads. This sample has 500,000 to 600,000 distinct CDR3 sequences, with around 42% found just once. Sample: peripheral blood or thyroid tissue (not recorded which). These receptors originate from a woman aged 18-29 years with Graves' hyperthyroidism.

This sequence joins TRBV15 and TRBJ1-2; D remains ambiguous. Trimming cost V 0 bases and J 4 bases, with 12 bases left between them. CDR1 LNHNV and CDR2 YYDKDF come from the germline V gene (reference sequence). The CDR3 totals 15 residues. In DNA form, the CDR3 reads TGTGCCACCAGCAGAGAAGTAGGGTCAACCTATGGCTACACCTTC. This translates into CATSREVGSTYGYTF.

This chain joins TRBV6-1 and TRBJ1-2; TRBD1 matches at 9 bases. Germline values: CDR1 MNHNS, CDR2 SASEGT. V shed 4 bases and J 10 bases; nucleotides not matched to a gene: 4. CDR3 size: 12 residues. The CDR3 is CASSGGQGYYTF. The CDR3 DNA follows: TGTGCCAGCAGTGGGGGACAGGGCTACTACACCTTC.

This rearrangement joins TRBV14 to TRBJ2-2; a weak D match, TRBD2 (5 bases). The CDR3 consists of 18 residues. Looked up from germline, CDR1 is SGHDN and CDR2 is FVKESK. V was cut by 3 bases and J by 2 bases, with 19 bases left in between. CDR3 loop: CASSHSIWTGGNTGELFF. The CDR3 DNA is TGTGCCAGCAGCCATTCAATCTGGACTGGCGGAAACACCGGGGAGCTGTTTTTT.

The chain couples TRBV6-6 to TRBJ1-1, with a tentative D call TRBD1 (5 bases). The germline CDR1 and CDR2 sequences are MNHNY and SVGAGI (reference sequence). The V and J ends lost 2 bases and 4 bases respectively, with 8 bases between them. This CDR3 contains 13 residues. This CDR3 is CASSYGAPTEAFF. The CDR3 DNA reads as TGTGCCAGCAGTTACGGGGCGCCCACTGAAGCTTTCTTT.

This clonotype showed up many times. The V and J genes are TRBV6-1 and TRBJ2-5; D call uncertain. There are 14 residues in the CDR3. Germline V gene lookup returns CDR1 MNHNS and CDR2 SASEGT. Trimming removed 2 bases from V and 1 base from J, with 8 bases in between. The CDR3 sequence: CASSEPTAQETQYF. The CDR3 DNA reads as TGTGCCAGCAGTGAACCAACAGCCCAAGAGACCCAGTACTTC.

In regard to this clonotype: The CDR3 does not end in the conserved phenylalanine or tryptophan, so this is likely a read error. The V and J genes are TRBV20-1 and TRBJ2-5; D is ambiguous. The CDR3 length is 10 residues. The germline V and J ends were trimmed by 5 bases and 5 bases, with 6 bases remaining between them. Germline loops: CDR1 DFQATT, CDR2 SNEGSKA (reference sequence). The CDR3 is CSAGRETQYC. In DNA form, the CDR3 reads TGCAGTGCTGGCCGGGAGACCCAGTACTGC.

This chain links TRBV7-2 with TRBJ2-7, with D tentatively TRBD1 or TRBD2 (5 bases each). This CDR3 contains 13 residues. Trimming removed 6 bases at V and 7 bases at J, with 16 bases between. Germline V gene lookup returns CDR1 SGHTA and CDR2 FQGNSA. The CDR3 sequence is CASSSRVRGEQYF. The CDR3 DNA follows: TGTGCCAGCAGTTCCAGGGTCCGGGGTGAGCAGTACTTC.

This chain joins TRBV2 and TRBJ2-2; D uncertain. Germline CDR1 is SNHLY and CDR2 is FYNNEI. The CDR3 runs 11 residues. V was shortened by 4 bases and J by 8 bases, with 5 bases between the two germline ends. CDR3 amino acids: CASSGPGELFF. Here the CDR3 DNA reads TGTGCCAGCAGTGGCCCAGGGGAGCTGTTTTTT. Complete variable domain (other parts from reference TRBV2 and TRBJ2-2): EPEVTQTPSHQVTQMGQEVILRCVPISNHLYFYWYRQILGQKVEFLVSFYNNEISEKSEIFDDQFSVERPDGSNFTLKIRSTKLEDSAMYFCASSGPGELFFGEGSRLTVL.

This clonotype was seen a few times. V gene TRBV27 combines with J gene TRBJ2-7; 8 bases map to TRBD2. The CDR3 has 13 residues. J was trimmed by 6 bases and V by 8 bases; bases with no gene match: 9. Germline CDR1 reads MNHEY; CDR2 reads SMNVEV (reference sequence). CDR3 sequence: CASYSGGSAEQYF. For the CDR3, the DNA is TGTGCCAGCTACAGCGGGGGATCGGCCGAGCAGTACTTC.

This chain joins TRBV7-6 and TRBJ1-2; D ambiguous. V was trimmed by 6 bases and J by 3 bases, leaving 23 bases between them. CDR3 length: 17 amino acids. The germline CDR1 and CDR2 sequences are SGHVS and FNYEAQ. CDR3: CASSEALAGENYYGYTF. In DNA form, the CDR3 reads TGTGCCAGCAGTGAAGCACTAGCGGGAGAAAACTACTATGGCTACACCTTC.

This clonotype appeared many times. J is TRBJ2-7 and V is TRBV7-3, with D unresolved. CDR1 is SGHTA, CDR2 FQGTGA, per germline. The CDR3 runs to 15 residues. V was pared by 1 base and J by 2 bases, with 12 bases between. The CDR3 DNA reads TGTGCCAGCAGCTTAAGGGTGGCCTACCCCTACGAGCAGTACTTC. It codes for CASSLRVAYPYEQYF.

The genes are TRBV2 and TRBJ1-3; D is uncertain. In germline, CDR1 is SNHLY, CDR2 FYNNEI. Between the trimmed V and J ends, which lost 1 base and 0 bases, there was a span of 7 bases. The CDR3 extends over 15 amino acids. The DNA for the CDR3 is TGTGCCAGCAGTGAAGACAGCGACTCTGGAAACACCATATATTTT. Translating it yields CASSEDSDSGNTIYF. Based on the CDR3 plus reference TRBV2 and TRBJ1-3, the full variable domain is EPEVTQTPSHQVTQMGQEVILRCVPISNHLYFYWYRQILGQKVEFLVSFYNNEISEKSEIFDDQFSVERPDGSNFTLKIRSTKLEDSAMYFCASSEDSDSGNTIYFGEGSWLTVV.

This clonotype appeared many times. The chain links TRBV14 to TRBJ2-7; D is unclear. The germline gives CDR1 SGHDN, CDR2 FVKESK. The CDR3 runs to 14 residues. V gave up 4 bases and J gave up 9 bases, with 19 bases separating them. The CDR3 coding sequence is TGTGCCAGCAGCCCTCGAGTGGGCGCTGCCTTGCAGTACTTC. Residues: CASSPRVGAALQYF. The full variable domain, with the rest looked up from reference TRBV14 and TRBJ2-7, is EAGVTQFPSHSVIEKGQTVTLRCDPISGHDNLYWYRRVMGKEIKFLLHFVKESKQDESGMPNNRFLAERTGGTYSTLKVQPAELEDSGVYFCASSPRVGAALQYFGPGTRLTVT.

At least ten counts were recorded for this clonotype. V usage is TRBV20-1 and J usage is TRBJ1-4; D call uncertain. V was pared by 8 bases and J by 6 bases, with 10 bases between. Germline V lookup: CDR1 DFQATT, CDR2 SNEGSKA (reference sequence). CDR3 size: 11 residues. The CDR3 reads CSPESDEKLFF. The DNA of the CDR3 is TGCAGTCCCGAGTCCGATGAAAAACTGTTTTTT.

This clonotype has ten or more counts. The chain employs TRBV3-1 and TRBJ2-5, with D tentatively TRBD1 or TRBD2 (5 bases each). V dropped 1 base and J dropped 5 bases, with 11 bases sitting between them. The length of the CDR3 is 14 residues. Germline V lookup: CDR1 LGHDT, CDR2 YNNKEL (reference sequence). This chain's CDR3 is CASSQAGPRETQYF. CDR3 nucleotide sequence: TGTGCCAGCAGCCAAGCGGGACCTAGGGAGACCCAGTACTTC.

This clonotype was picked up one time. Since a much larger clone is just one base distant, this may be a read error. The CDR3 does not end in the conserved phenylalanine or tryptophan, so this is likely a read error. The CDR3 loop is CASSRDGSTEAFL. In nucleotides, the CDR3 is TGTGCCAGCAGCCGGGACGGTAGCACTGAAGCTTTCCTT. The V and J genes are TRBV6-6 and TRBJ1-1; TRBD1 might be the D (5 bases). CDR3 length: 13 residues. With 6 bases removed from V and 4 bases from J, the gap between germline ends came to 12 bases. Per germline, CDR1 MNHNY and CDR2 SVGAGI (reference sequence).

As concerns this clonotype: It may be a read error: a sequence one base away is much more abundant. The CDR3 sequence: CASSFAPYGPRHF. The CDR3 DNA sequence: TGTGCCAGCAGTTTTGCCCCCTATGGGCCCCGGCATTTT. The rearrangement uses TRBV27 and TRBJ1-5; D not resolved. The CDR3 is 13 residues long. CDR1 is MNHEY, CDR2 SMNVEV, per germline (reference sequence).

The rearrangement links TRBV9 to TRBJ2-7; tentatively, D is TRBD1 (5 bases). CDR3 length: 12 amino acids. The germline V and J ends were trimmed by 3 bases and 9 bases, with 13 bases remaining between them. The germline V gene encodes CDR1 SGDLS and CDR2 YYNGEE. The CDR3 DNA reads TGTGCCAGCAGCGGGAGACAGTCGGGGCAGTACTTC. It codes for CASSGRQSGQYF.

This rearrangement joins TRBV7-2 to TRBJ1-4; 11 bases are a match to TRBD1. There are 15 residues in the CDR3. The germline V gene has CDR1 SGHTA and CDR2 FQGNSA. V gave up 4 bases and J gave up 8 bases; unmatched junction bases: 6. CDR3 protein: CASSSGGTGGEKLFF. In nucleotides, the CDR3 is TGTGCCAGCAGCTCCGGTGGGACAGGGGGGGAAAAACTGTTTTTT. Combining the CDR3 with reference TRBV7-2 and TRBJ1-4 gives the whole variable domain GAGVSQSPSNKVTEKGKDVELRCDPISGHTALYWYRQSLGQGLEFLIYFQGNSAPDKSGLPSDRFSAERTGGSVSTLTIQRTQQEDSAVYLCASSSGGTGGEKLFFGSGTQLSVL.

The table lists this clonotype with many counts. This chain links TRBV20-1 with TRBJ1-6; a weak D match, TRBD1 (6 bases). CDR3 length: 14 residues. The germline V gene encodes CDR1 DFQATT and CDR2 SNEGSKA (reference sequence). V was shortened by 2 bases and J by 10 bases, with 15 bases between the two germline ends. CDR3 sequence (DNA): TGCAGTGCTAGAATAGGGACATTTTGGTCACCCCTCCACTTT. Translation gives CSARIGTFWSPLHF.

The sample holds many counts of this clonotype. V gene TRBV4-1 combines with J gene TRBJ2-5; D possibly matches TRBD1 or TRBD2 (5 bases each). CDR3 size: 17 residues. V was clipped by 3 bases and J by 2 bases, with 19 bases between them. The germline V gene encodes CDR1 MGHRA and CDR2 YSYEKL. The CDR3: CASSHLPDWDGQETQYF. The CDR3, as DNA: TGCGCCAGCAGCCATCTGCCGGACTGGGACGGGCAAGAGACCCAGTACTTC.

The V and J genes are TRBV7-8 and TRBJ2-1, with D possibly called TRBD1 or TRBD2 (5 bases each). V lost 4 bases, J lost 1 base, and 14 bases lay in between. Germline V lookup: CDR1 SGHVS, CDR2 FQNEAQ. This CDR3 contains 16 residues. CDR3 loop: CASSSWSGTSYNEQFF. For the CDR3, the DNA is TGTGCCAGCAGCTCGTGGTCAGGGACGTCCTACAATGAGCAGTTCTTC.

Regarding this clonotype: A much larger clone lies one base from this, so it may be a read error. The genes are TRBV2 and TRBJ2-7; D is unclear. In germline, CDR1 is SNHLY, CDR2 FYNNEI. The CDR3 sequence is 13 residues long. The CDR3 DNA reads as TGTGCCAGCAGCCGGGCCCGCGTTTACGAGCGGTACTTC. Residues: CASSRARVYERYF.

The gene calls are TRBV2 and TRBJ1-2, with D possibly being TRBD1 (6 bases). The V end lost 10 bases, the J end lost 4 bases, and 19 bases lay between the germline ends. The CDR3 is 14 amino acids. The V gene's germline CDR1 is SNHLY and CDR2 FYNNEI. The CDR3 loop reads CAIVGQISLYGYTF. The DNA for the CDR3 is TGTGCCATCGTTGGACAGATCTCCCTCTATGGCTACACCTTC.

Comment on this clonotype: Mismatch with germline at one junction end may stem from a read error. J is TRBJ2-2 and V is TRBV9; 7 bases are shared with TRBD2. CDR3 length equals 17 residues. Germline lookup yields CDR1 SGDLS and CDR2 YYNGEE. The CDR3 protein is CASSAPVAGARTGELFF. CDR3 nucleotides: TGTGCCAGCAGCGCCCCTGTTGCGGGAGCGCGAACCGGAGAGCTGTTTTTT.

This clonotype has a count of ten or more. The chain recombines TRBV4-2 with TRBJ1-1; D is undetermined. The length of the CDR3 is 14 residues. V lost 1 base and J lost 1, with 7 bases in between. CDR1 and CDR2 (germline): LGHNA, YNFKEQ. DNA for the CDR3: TGTGCCAGCAGCCAAGTAGGGTGGAACACTGAAGCTTTCTTT. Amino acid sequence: CASSQVGWNTEAFF.